Here is one T cell receptor beta chain with its context. Repertoires were generated with immunoSEQ multiplex PCR, while TCRdb's copy carries only in-frame clones and drops some. The sample includes about 130,000 clones, about 90% of them seen just once. These data are taken from a study of T cell responses to AZD1222 COVID-19 vaccine. The V end lost 4 bases, the J end lost 5 bases, and 17 bases lay between the germline ends. CDR1 is LNHDA, CDR2 SQIVND, per germline (reference sequence). The CDR3 length is 15 residues. The receptor's source is an adult in good health. The source material was peripheral blood, sampled on day 0 of AZD1222 vaccination. This chain connects TRBV19 to TRBJ2-5; a weak D match, TRBD2 (5 bases). The CDR3 here is CASSNNRGRGETQYF. CDR3 sequence (DNA): TGTGCCAGTAGTAATAACCGAGGGAGAGGGGAGACCCAGTACTTC.